The 30 T cell receptor beta chains below were found in one sample sequenced in a study of blood T cell repertoires in COVID-19. Sequenced by immunoSEQ multiplex PCR; TCRdb stores in-frame clones only, minus some. The sample records 200,000 to 300,000 clones, 75% to 90% being singletons. The source material was PBMCs or T cells enriched from blood (not recorded which). The receptors stem from a woman in her forties with acute COVID-19.

The CDR3 sequence is CASSEAHSGSANEQYF. The CDR3 nucleotides read TGTGCCAGCAGTGAAGCGCATAGCGGGAGCGCTAACGAGCAGTACTTC. V is TRBV25-1 and J is TRBJ2-7; 9 nucleotides align to TRBD2. V shed 2 bases and J 5 bases; nucleotides not matched to a gene: 10. CDR3 size: 16 residues. Per germline, CDR1 MGHDK and CDR2 SYGVNS.

This clone turned up a few times. The rearrangement links TRBV5-1 to TRBJ1-4, with TRBD1 matching 7 bases. Germline V gives CDR1 SGHRS, CDR2 YFSETQ. Trimming cost V 2 bases and J 5 bases; bases outside gene matches: 3. This CDR3 is built from 14 residues. CDR3 region: CASSFGTENEKLFF. The CDR3 region has the DNA TGCGCCAGCAGCTTTGGGACAGAGAATGAAAAACTGTTTTTT.

The chain has TRBV29-1 and TRBJ2-3; 9 bases map to TRBD1. The CDR3 is 14 residues long. Germline V gene data show CDR1 as SQVTM and CDR2 as ANQGSEA. V lost 5 bases to trimming and J lost 3 bases; unmatched junction nucleotides: 6. This chain's CDR3 is CSVRRGTGTDTQYF. The CDR3 coding sequence is TGCAGCGTTAGAAGGGGGACAGGGACAGATACGCAGTATTTT.

This clone was observed once. V gene TRBV4-2 combines with J gene TRBJ1-5; TRBD1 matches at 7 bases. Germline trimming cut 0 bases from V and 5 bases from J; bases unmatched to any gene: 7. Germline assignment: CDR1 LGHNA and CDR2 YNFKEQ. The CDR3 has 16 residues. CDR3 loop: CASSQDQGGGDQPQHF. The DNA of the CDR3 is TGTGCCAGCAGCCAAGATCAAGGGGGCGGCGATCAGCCCCAGCATTTT.

The rearrangement links TRBV19 to TRBJ1-2, with a possible D match to TRBD1 (5 bases). V was cut by 1 base and J by 4 bases, with 10 bases left in between. The CDR3 length is 14 residues. The germline gives CDR1 LNHDA, CDR2 SQIVND (reference sequence). The CDR3 sequence is CASSIGAGPYGYTF. As DNA, the CDR3 is TGTGCCAGTAGTATAGGCGCAGGGCCCTATGGCTACACCTTC.

The chain joins TRBV7-9 to TRBJ2-1; 10 bases are shared with TRBD1. CDR1 is SEHNR and CDR2 is FQNEAQ in the germline V gene (reference sequence). The CDR3 spans 16 residues. Trimming cost V 2 bases and J 8 bases; bases outside gene matches: 9. This CDR3 is CASSLRPGQGLDEQFF. In DNA, the CDR3 is TGTGCCAGCAGCTTAAGGCCGGGACAGGGGCTCGATGAGCAGTTCTTC.

The chain couples TRBV9 to TRBJ2-1; TRBD2 agrees at 9 bases. V was clipped by 4 bases and J by 4 bases; unmatched bases: 9. This CDR3 has 16 residues. Germline loops: CDR1 SGDLS, CDR2 YYNGEE. As DNA, the CDR3 is TGTGCCAGCAGCCGTGATAGCGGGAGCCTTTACAATGAGCAGTTCTTC. It translates to CASSRDSGSLYNEQFF.

This clone was seen at least ten times. This chain connects TRBV6-1 to TRBJ2-1, with D maybe TRBD2 (6 bases). Trimming took 4 bases from V and 5 from J, leaving 18 bases between them. In germline, CDR1 is MNHNS, CDR2 SASEGT. The CDR3 runs 16 residues. The CDR3 DNA reads as TGTGCCAGCAGTGGGAAGCGGGCCCAGCAAAACAATGAGCAGTTCTTC. Amino acid sequence: CASSGKRAQQNNEQFF.

This clone was counted once. Here the CDR3 reads CASSPRTSGGVSEQFF. In DNA form, the CDR3 reads TGTGCCAGCAGCCCAAGGACTAGCGGGGGGGTTAGTGAGCAGTTCTTC. The rearrangement uses TRBV11-2 and TRBJ2-1, with 15 nucleotides matching TRBD2. The V gene's germline CDR1 is SGHAT and CDR2 FQNNGV. The CDR3 loop spans 16 amino acids. V shed 5 bases and J 9 bases; nucleotides not matched to a gene: 8.

The chain recombines TRBV5-6 with TRBJ2-7; 7 positions match TRBD2. Germline assignment: CDR1 SGHDT and CDR2 YYEEEE. The CDR3 runs 15 residues. V shed 0 bases and J 3 bases; nucleotides not matched to a gene: 6. The CDR3, as DNA: TGTGCCAGCAGCTTGGCCGTGGGCGGGAGCTACGAGCAGTACTTC. This gives the protein CASSLAVGGSYEQYF.

J is TRBJ2-2 and V is TRBV24-1, with D perhaps matching TRBD1 (5 bases). V dropped 4 bases and J dropped 9 bases, with 20 bases sitting between them. CDR1 is KGHDR, CDR2 SFDVKD, per germline. The CDR3 is 16 residues long. The CDR3 bases are TGTGCCACCAGTGACTCCGGACAAAACACCCGATGGGAGCTGTTTTTT. Translating gives CATSDSGQNTRWELFF.

The chain is built from TRBV7-2 and TRBJ2-1; possibly TRBD1 for D (6 bases). Germline CDR1 and CDR2: SGHTA and FQGNSA. The CDR3 consists of 16 residues. V dropped 7 bases and J dropped 4 bases, with 20 bases sitting between them. The DNA for the CDR3 is TGTGCCAGCACCTCACCGGGACACCCAATTTACAATGAGCAGTTCTTC. This encodes CASTSPGHPIYNEQFF.

The V gene is TRBV4-1, the J gene TRBJ1-1; 8 bases match TRBD1. The CDR3 has 15 residues. Germline V gene lookup returns CDR1 MGHRA and CDR2 YSYEKL. V shed 5 bases and J 2 bases; nucleotides not matched to a gene: 7. CDR3 sequence reads: CASSSVTGVNTEAFF. The CDR3 nucleotides are TGCGCCAGCAGCTCTGTGACAGGGGTTAACACTGAAGCTTTCTTT.

V is TRBV12-3 or TRBV12-4 and J is TRBJ2-7, with 9 bases that match TRBD2. V lost 4 bases and J lost 7; bases outside the gene matches: 5. The CDR3 consists of 13 residues. CDR3 nucleotides: TGTGCCAGCAGTTCGGGACTAGCATCGGAGCAGTACTTC. Translation: CASSSGLASEQYF.

This clone was seen a handful of times. V gene TRBV5-6 combines with J gene TRBJ2-5; 7 bases fit TRBD1. Germline-derived CDR1 and CDR2 are SGHDT and YYEEEE. With V trimmed by 5 bases and J by 5 bases, 6 bases remained unmatched. This CDR3 contains 13 residues. The CDR3 loop reads CASSLQGIETQYF. The CDR3 DNA reads TGTGCCAGCAGTCTACAGGGGATTGAGACCCAGTACTTC.

In its sample, this clone was seen a few times. The V call is TRBV7-9, the J call TRBJ1-3; D may be TRBD1 (6 bases). This CDR3 is 16 amino acids long. Per the germline V gene, CDR1 is SEHNR and CDR2 is FQNEAQ (reference sequence). Trimming took off 5 bases at V and 0 bases at J, with 14 bases between the two ends. The CDR3 loop reads CASSPDRLLSGNTIYF. Written as DNA, the CDR3 is TGTGCCAGCAGCCCGGACAGACTACTCTCTGGAAACACCATATATTTT.

The chain has TRBV28 and TRBJ1-4; D not resolved. Trimming left V 9 bases short and J 4 bases short, with 15 bases between. Germline V gene sequence: CDR1 MDHEN, CDR2 SYDVKM. The CDR3 contains 14 residues. The CDR3 coding sequence is TGTGCCAGTAACCCAGGAGGTGTTAATGAAAAACTGTTTTTT. Protein sequence: CASNPGGVNEKLFF.

The chain carries TRBV11-3 and TRBJ1-2; maybe TRBD1 (5 bases). CDR3 size: 16 residues. The V and J ends lost 0 bases and 3 bases respectively, with 14 bases between them. CDR1 is SGHNT and CDR2 is YENEEA in the germline V gene. The DNA of the CDR3 is TGTGCCAGCAGCTTAGAAGGCAGGGAGGGCGACTATGGCTACACCTTC. It yields the protein CASSLEGREGDYGYTF.

The J gene is TRBJ1-5, the V gene TRBV19, with D possibly TRBD1 on 5 matching bases. The germline gives CDR1 LNHDA, CDR2 SQIVND (reference sequence). V lost 7 bases to trimming and J lost 5 bases, with 18 bases between them. This CDR3 is built from 15 residues. The CDR3 reads CASTTDSWGDQPQHF. The CDR3 coding sequence is TGTGCCAGTACCACCGACAGTTGGGGTGATCAGCCCCAGCATTTT.

V gene TRBV3-1 (or the pseudogene TRBV3-2) combines with J gene TRBJ1-2, with TRBD1 as a possible D gene (5 bases). The length of the CDR3 is 15 residues. V was cut by 1 base and J by 7 bases, with 16 bases left in between. Germline CDR1 and CDR2: LGHDT and YNNKEL (reference sequence). CDR3 nucleotide sequence: TGTGCCAGCAGCCAAGCCTCCGGGACGGGAGGTGGCTACACCTTC. It translates to CASSQASGTGGGYTF.

This clone was seen a few times. This chain connects TRBV5-1 to TRBJ2-1; 10 bases agree with TRBD1. The CDR3 has 17 residues. Unmatched junction bases numbered 10, after V lost 0 bases and J lost 7 bases. CDR1 and CDR2 (germline): SGHRS, YFSETQ. This CDR3 is CASSLAPGQGSKNEQFF. CDR3 bases: TGCGCCAGCAGCTTGGCCCCGGGACAGGGGTCTAAAAATGAGCAGTTCTTC.

The chain couples TRBV6-5 to TRBJ1-1; 8 bases are a match to TRBD1. Germline lookup yields CDR1 MNHEY and CDR2 SVGAGI. J lost 3 bases, V lost 0 bases, and 6 bases had no gene match. CDR3 size: 16 residues. The CDR3 is CASSYSVAGGYTEAFF. DNA for the CDR3: TGTGCCAGCAGTTACTCGGTGGCAGGGGGCTACACTGAAGCTTTCTTT.

The gene calls are TRBV6-5 and TRBJ1-2, with unresolved D. The CDR3 consists of 14 residues. V was pared by 6 bases and J by 12 bases, with 23 bases between. CDR1 and CDR2 from the germline V gene are MNHEY and SVGAGI. This chain's CDR3 is CASRGQRENYGDTF. The CDR3 DNA reads TGTGCCAGCAGGGGTCAGAGGGAGAACTATGGTGACACCTTC.

The J gene is TRBJ2-3, the V gene TRBV9, with no clear D. Germline V gene data show CDR1 as SGDLS and CDR2 as YYNGEE. CDR3 length: 12 residues. Trimming removed 4 bases from V and 2 bases from J, with 5 bases in between. This CDR3 reads CASSPNTDTQYF. The CDR3 bases are TGTGCCAGCAGCCCCAACACAGATACGCAGTATTTT.

The rearrangement joins TRBV6-5 to TRBJ2-3, with no clear D. Trimming removed 6 bases from V and 2 bases from J, with 6 bases in between. CDR1 is MNHEY and CDR2 is SVGAGI in the germline V gene. There are 12 residues in the CDR3. The CDR3 loop is CASSLNTDTQYF. The CDR3 region has the DNA TGTGCCAGCAGCCTTAACACAGATACGCAGTATTTT.

The chain couples TRBV9 to TRBJ2-5; possible D gene TRBD2, 6 bases. The CDR3 totals 18 residues. Germline CDR1 and CDR2: SGDLS and YYNGEE. Deletions cut 0 bases from V and 5 bases from J, with 23 bases between. The CDR3 is CASSVGSYGGGPLETQYF. CDR3 sequence (DNA): TGTGCCAGCAGCGTAGGTAGTTATGGGGGAGGACCGCTGGAGACCCAGTACTTC.

The chain couples TRBV19 to TRBJ2-7, with unresolved D. Germline V gives CDR1 LNHDA, CDR2 SQIVND (reference sequence). CDR3 length: 14 amino acids. V lost 4 bases to trimming and J lost 2 bases, with 12 bases between them. CDR3 in amino acids: CASSRNGDAYEQYF. Here the CDR3 DNA reads TGTGCCAGTAGTAGAAACGGAGACGCCTACGAGCAGTACTTC.

The chain has TRBV18 and TRBJ2-7; a weak D match, TRBD2 (7 bases). Trimming cost V 3 bases and J 4 bases, with 13 bases left between them. The CDR3 is 14 residues long. Germline CDR1 reads KGHSH; CDR2 reads LQKENI. For the CDR3, the DNA is TGTGCCAGCTCACCCAGGGGAGGGCCTTACGAGCAGTACTTC. As protein: CASSPRGGPYEQYF. Looking up the rest from reference TRBV18 and TRBJ2-7 gives the full variable domain: NAGVMQNPRHLVRRRGQEARLRCSPMKGHSHVYWYRQLPEEGLKFMVYLQKENIIDESGMPKERFSAEFPKEGPSILRIQQVVRGDSAAYFCASSPRGGPYEQYFGPGTRLTVT.

The rearrangement joins TRBV7-3 to TRBJ2-3, with 9 bases identical to TRBD2. This CDR3 contains 18 residues. V gave up 0 bases and J gave up 8 bases; unmatched junction bases: 15. Germline V gives CDR1 SGHTA, CDR2 FQGTGA. CDR3 in DNA: TGTGCCAGCAGCTTAACGCCCAGGGCGGGAGGGGACGAACCTACGCAGTATTTT. Its translation is CASSLTPRAGGDEPTQYF.

The chain carries TRBV2 and TRBJ1-3, with D possibly being TRBD1 (5 bases). Between the trimmed V and J ends, which lost 11 bases and 0 bases, there was a span of 17 bases. The CDR3 length is 15 residues. The germline V gene has CDR1 SNHLY and CDR2 FYNNEI. Written as DNA, the CDR3 is TGTGCCTCTAGACAGACCGCTAGCTCTGGAAACACCATATATTTT. It specifies CASRQTASSGNTIYF.